One and the same sample provided the 26 T cell receptor beta chains below, sequenced in a study of early T cells in non-severe SARS-CoV-2 infection (dated by TCRdb to the early 2020s). Library preparation employed 5' RACE. This sample was sequenced with a NextSeq 500. Through fastp at Q25 and MiXCR, TCRdb rebuilt clones from the public reads, retaining in-frame beta chains. Records with the same CDR3 protein are collapsed into one entry carrying the most frequent genes and DNA. This sample is represented by about 110,000 distinct CDR3 sequences; 9% to 13% of them were singletons. Around 3.2% of the sample is in the top ten clones. Material: whole blood. These receptors were collected from an adult who was a healthcare worker with PCR-confirmed SARS-CoV-2 infection or an uninfected control (not recorded which).

This clonotype was recorded many times. The V and J genes are TRBV5-6 and TRBJ1-5; D perhaps matches TRBD1 (6 bases). Trimming removed 3 bases at V and 2 bases at J, with 18 bases between. The CDR3 is made up of 17 amino acids. The germline CDR1 and CDR2 sequences are SGHDT and YYEEEE. The CDR3 DNA reads as TGTGCCAGCAGCTCCTGGGGCGGTAGGACAGGCAATCAGCCCCAGCATTTT. Protein product: CASSSWGGRTGNQPQHF.

The chain carries TRBV11-2 and TRBJ2-2; D is uncertain. The germline CDR1 and CDR2 sequences are SGHAT and FQNNGV. CDR3 length: 16 amino acids. V gave up 4 bases and J gave up 6 bases, with 18 bases separating them. The CDR3 DNA sequence: TGTGCCAGCAGCTCGTTCTTAGGTATCGGGCCCGGGGAGCTGTTTTTT. This encodes CASSSFLGIGPGELFF.

This clonotype occurred many times. The rearrangement uses TRBV12-3 or TRBV12-4 and TRBJ1-1; 7 bases are a match to TRBD1. The CDR3 covers 14 residues. V shed 6 bases, J shed 2 bases, and the junction held 6 bases outside the gene matches. CDR3 sequence reads: CASSYDRVNTEAFF. As DNA, the CDR3 is TGTGCCAGCAGCTATGACAGGGTAAACACTGAAGCTTTCTTT.

The chain uses TRBV29-1 and TRBJ2-1; possibly TRBD1 for D (6 bases). Trimming left V 7 bases short and J 4 bases short, with 8 bases between. Germline-derived CDR1 and CDR2 are SQVTM and ANQGSEA. The CDR3 spans 11 residues. The CDR3 loop reads CSAGQYNEQFF. In nucleotides, the CDR3 is TGCAGCGCCGGACAGTACAATGAGCAGTTCTTC.

This clonotype was detected a few times. The chain joins TRBV9 to TRBJ1-1; no reliable D call. Germline CDR1 and CDR2: SGDLS and YYNGEE. The CDR3 has 9 residues. The V end was cut by 8 bases, the J end by 6 bases, with 5 bases between. The CDR3 region is CARRSEAFF. CDR3 DNA sequence: TGTGCCAGGCGGTCTGAAGCTTTCTTT.

In regard to this clonotype: A much larger clone lies a single base off, so this may be a read error. The V call is TRBV5-1, the J call TRBJ1-4, with D perhaps TRBD1 (5 bases). The CDR3 length is 17 residues. Trimming removed 5 bases at V and 6 bases at J, with 23 bases between. In germline, CDR1 is SGHRS, CDR2 YFSETQ. The CDR3 DNA sequence: TGCGCCAGCAGTAGGTCACGGAGTCAGGGAGAGGATGAAAAACTGTTTTTT. It codes for CASSRSRSQGEDEKLFF.

The V gene is TRBV6-5, the J gene TRBJ1-1, with D perhaps TRBD1 (5 bases). The V gene's germline CDR1 is MNHEY and CDR2 SVGAGI. This CDR3 comprises 14 residues. Deletions cut 2 bases from V and 1 base from J, with 8 bases between. CDR3 loop: CASSYGGKNTEAFF. Written as DNA, the CDR3 is TGTGCCAGCAGTTACGGGGGGAAGAACACTGAAGCTTTCTTT.

This clonotype was seen repeatedly, ten times or more. The V call is TRBV11-2, the J call TRBJ2-5; no reliable D call. Trimming pared 5 bases from V and 5 bases from J, leaving 15 bases between. Germline-derived CDR1 and CDR2 are SGHAT and FQNNGV. CDR3 length: 14 amino acids. CDR3 bases: TGTGCCAGCAGCAAGGCCCAGCGTTCGGAGACCCAGTACTTC. This gives the protein CASSKAQRSETQYF.

This sequence joins TRBV5-6 and TRBJ2-1; D ambiguous. V was pared by 0 bases and J by 7 bases, with 14 bases between. Per the germline V gene, CDR1 is SGHDT and CDR2 is YYEEEE. The CDR3 sequence is 15 residues long. The CDR3 DNA reads TGTGCCAGCAGCTTGGATGTGTCCACCTGGAATGAGCAGTTCTTC. This codes for CASSLDVSTWNEQFF.

The chain uses TRBV12-3 or TRBV12-4 and TRBJ1-6, with 7 bases lining up with TRBD1. Trimming cost V 2 bases and J 7 bases; bases outside gene matches: 14. CDR3 size: 18 residues. Here the CDR3 reads CASSLWPGGTGVNSPLHF. CDR3 nucleotides: TGTGCCAGCAGTTTATGGCCGGGGGGTACAGGGGTCAATTCACCCCTCCACTTT.

The chain has TRBV27 and TRBJ2-7; possible D gene TRBD2, 6 bases. The CDR3 length is 14 residues. CDR1 MNHEY and CDR2 SMNVEV come from the germline V gene (reference sequence). Trimming cost V 2 bases and J 2 bases, with 10 bases left between them. CDR3 sequence (DNA): TGTGCCAGCAGTTTAGGGCGGGGACCCTACGAGCAGTACTTC. Residues: CASSLGRGPYEQYF.

V usage is TRBV12-3 or TRBV12-4 and J usage is TRBJ1-2; D is undetermined. The CDR3 extends over 11 amino acids. V lost 3 bases and J 7 bases, leaving 6 bases between the germline ends. The CDR3 DNA sequence: TGTGCCAGCAGTTTCGGCGGTGGCTACACCTTC. It is translated as CASSFGGGYTF.

This clonotype was counted at least ten times. J is TRBJ2-1 and V is TRBV12-3 or TRBV12-4, with 11 bases that match TRBD2. This CDR3 region has 16 residues. Losses at the gene ends were 5 bases for V and 4 bases for J; bases not matched to a gene: 7. CDR3 bases: TGTGCCAGCAGTCCTCGGACTAGCGGGCCTTACAATGAGCAGTTCTTC. Its protein product is CASSPRTSGPYNEQFF.

This chain links TRBV27 with TRBJ2-1; tentatively, D is TRBD2 (6 bases). The CDR3 runs to 14 residues. From germline, CDR1 is MNHEY and CDR2 SMNVEV (reference sequence). The V and J ends lost 2 bases and 3 bases respectively, with 8 bases between them. The chain's CDR3 is CASSLTSSYNEQFF. CDR3 nucleotide sequence: TGTGCCAGCAGTTTAACTAGCAGCTACAATGAGCAGTTCTTC.

This clonotype was detected many times. V is TRBV7-6 and J is TRBJ2-1, with D maybe TRBD2 (5 bases). CDR1 SGHVS and CDR2 FNYEAQ come from the germline V gene. The CDR3 spans 16 residues. The V and J ends lost 5 bases and 0 bases respectively, with 14 bases between them. The CDR3 sequence: CASSPETILSYNEQFF. The DNA for the CDR3 is TGTGCCAGCAGCCCAGAGACTATCCTCTCCTACAATGAGCAGTTCTTC.

The CDR3 nucleotides are TGTGCCAGCAGCTTGGGTGTAAGGGAGCAGTACTTC. It yields the protein CASSLGVREQYF. The V gene is TRBV5-8, the J gene TRBJ2-7, with D unresolved. Looked up from germline, CDR1 is SGHTS and CDR2 is YDEGEE. With 0 bases removed from V and 7 bases from J, the gap between germline ends came to 8 bases. The CDR3 totals 12 residues.

The rearrangement joins TRBV24-1 to TRBJ1-4; D perhaps matches TRBD1 (5 bases). CDR3 length: 10 residues. Trimming left V 12 bases short and J 7 bases short, with 8 bases between. CDR1 is KGHDR, CDR2 SFDVKD, per germline. CDR3 in amino acids: CAAGGEKLFF. CDR3 DNA sequence: TGTGCCGCCGGGGGTGAAAAACTGTTTTTT.

J is TRBJ1-1 and V is TRBV29-1; the match to TRBD1 covers 7 bases. V lost 4 bases and J lost 10; bases outside the gene matches: 3. Germline V gene data show CDR1 as SQVTM and CDR2 as ANQGSEA. The length of the CDR3 is 10 residues. The CDR3, as DNA: TGCAGCGTTGTTGAGGGGGCAGCTTTCTTT. This translates into CSVVEGAAFF.

This clonotype was detected many times. The rearrangement joins TRBV12-3 or TRBV12-4 to TRBJ1-2; 7 bases are a match to TRBD1. The CDR3 contains 15 residues. With V trimmed by 5 bases and J by 4 bases, 10 bases remained unmatched. CDR3 amino acids: CASSANRGGGYGYTF. DNA for the CDR3: TGTGCCAGCAGTGCTAACAGGGGAGGCGGCTATGGCTACACCTTC.

Ten or more counts support this clonotype. This chain links TRBV29-1 with TRBJ2-1, with D maybe TRBD1 (6 bases). V was trimmed by 7 bases and J by 0 bases, leaving 13 bases between them. Germline lookup yields CDR1 SQVTM and CDR2 ANQGSEA. The CDR3 loop spans 14 amino acids. The CDR3, as DNA: TGCAGCGCCAGACAGGCGAGCTCCTACAATGAGCAGTTCTTC. Translated, it gives CSARQASSYNEQFF.

This clonotype was observed a few times. The J gene is TRBJ1-6, the V gene TRBV10-2; no clear D gene. Germline values: CDR1 WSHSY, CDR2 SAAADI. V was pared by 0 bases and J by 0 bases, with 12 bases between. The CDR3 runs 18 residues. As DNA, the CDR3 is TGCGCCAGCAGTGAGTCTTCGGGGATCAGCTCCTATAATTCACCCCTCCACTTT. As protein: CASSESSGISSYNSPLHF.

The chain uses TRBV12-3 or TRBV12-4 and TRBJ2-4; maybe TRBD2 (5 bases). The V and J ends lost 6 bases and 0 bases respectively, with 15 bases between them. This CDR3 spans 16 amino acids. The CDR3 region has the DNA TGTGCCAGCAGCCGAGATCCGGACTTAGCCAAAAACATTCAGTACTTC. Translating gives CASSRDPDLAKNIQYF.

This clonotype has a handful of counts. The chain employs TRBV6-1 and TRBJ2-7; D gene uncertain. Deletions cut 0 bases from V and 2 bases from J, with 11 bases between. The CDR3 length is 15 residues. Per germline, CDR1 MNHNS and CDR2 SASEGT. The CDR3 bases are TGTGCCAGCAGTGAAGCTAGTGGTGGGCCCTACGAGCAGTACTTC. Its protein product is CASSEASGGPYEQYF.

This clonotype was recorded many times. The rearrangement joins TRBV6-1 to TRBJ1-2, with 7 bases matching TRBD1. The ends lost 4 bases at V and 5 bases at J; junction bases unmatched: 7. Germline V lookup: CDR1 MNHNS, CDR2 SASEGT. CDR3 size: 14 residues. As DNA, the CDR3 is TGTGCCAGCAGTGTAAGGACAGGTCAATATGGCTACACCTTC. It encodes CASSVRTGQYGYTF.

This clonotype was detected many times. V gene TRBV30 combines with J gene TRBJ2-3, with 10 bases identical to TRBD2. The junction had 4 bases not matched to a gene; V was cut back by 5 bases and J by 5 bases. This CDR3 is built from 13 residues. Germline loops: CDR1 GTSNPN, CDR2 SVGIG (reference sequence). The CDR3 here is CAWSLAGGDTQYF. The DNA for the CDR3 is TGTGCCTGGTCGTTAGCGGGAGGAGATACGCAGTATTTT.

CDR3 protein: CASSLYYQETQYF. In DNA form, the CDR3 reads TGTGCCAGCTCACTATACTACCAAGAGACCCAGTACTTC. The chain couples TRBV18 to TRBJ2-5, with D unclear. Germline CDR1 is KGHSH and CDR2 is LQKENI. The CDR3 totals 13 residues. Trimming stripped 4 bases from V and 0 bases from J, with 6 bases between.